This T cell receptor beta chain emerged from a study of technical replicates of blood from a few donors. Generated by immunoSEQ multiplex PCR, the TCRdb table keeps only in-frame clones and is missing some. The table has about 81,000 clones, 85% to 95% seen once. This CDR3 has 14 residues. Germline loops: CDR1 MNHEY, CDR2 SVGAGI. The V gene lost 2 bases and the J gene lost 4 bases, with 9 bases spanning the gap. This TCR came from a human donor in good health. Source material: T cells isolated from PBMCs. The V call is TRBV6-5, the J call TRBJ1-3; D remains unclear. The CDR3 spells CASSYGLRGNTIYF. CDR3 bases: TGTGCCAGCAGTTACGGACTGCGGGGAAACACCATATATTTT.